The rows below give T cell receptor beta chains drawn from one sample of a study of T cell clonotyping in hematopoietic cell transplantation. Assay: immunoSEQ multiplex PCR; the TCRdb copy retains only in-frame clones and omits some. The sample comprises 25,000 to 35,000 clones, around 70% of which are singletons, and approximately 6.2% rests with the top ten. This specimen consisted of peripheral blood mononuclear cells, obtained before stem cell transplant. All receptors come from a man aged 45 to 65 with myelodysplastic syndrome. Some clones in this sample may be carry-over from other donors' samples. Each CDR3 is given with its conserved first and last residue. D genes are given only for firm matches. Clone sizes are given selectively: once, few, many, or a class where the clone is expanded.

size: .
D: TRBD1
J: TRBJ1-4
V: TRBV6-6
DNA: TGTGCCAGCAGCCAAGGGGACAGGGGTGAAAAACTGTTTTTT
CDR3: CASSQGDRGEKLFF

size: once
D: .
J: TRBJ2-7
V: TRBV2
DNA: TGTGCCAGCGGCCGGGCGGGGAGCTACGAGCAGTACTTC
CDR3: CASGRAGSYEQYF

size: .
D: .
J: TRBJ1-2
V: TRBV4-1
DNA: TGCGCCAGCAGCTCGGACATAGGGGGTATCTATGGCTACACCTTC
CDR3: CASSSDIGGIYGYTF

size: .
D: .
J: TRBJ1-2
V: TRBV30
DNA: TGTGCGGTGGCGGGGTTCGGCGGCTACACCTTC
CDR3: CAVAGFGGYTF

size: few
D: .
J: TRBJ2-7
V: TRBV14
DNA: TGTGCCAGCAGCCAAGTCTGGGGGGGCAAGGACGAGCAGTACTTC
CDR3: CASSQVWGGKDEQYF

size: .
D: .
J: TRBJ2-7
V: TRBV28
DNA: TGTGCCAGCCAACGGGGGACAGCCTACGAGCAGTACTTC
CDR3: CASQRGTAYEQYF

size: once
D: TRBD1
J: TRBJ2-1
V: TRBV29-1
DNA: TGCAGCACCTACAGGGGGCGCGGCAATGAGCAGTTCTTC
CDR3: CSTYRGRGNEQFF

size: few
D: .
J: TRBJ1-2
V: TRBV28
DNA: TGTGCCAGCAGTACGACATCAAACTATGGCTACACCTTC
CDR3: CASSTTSNYGYTF

size: few
D: .
J: TRBJ1-1
V: TRBV28
DNA: TGTGCCAGCAGTTTAGCAGGCCCTTGGGGAGCTTTCTTT
CDR3: CASSLAGPWGAFF

size: .
D: .
J: TRBJ2-7
V: TRBV28
DNA: TGTGCCAGCAGTCAAGGCCCGCCAGCCTACGAGCAGTACTTC
CDR3: CASSQGPPAYEQYF

size: .
D: TRBD1
J: TRBJ2-3
V: TRBV28
DNA: TGTGCCAGCAGTCTACCCGGGACAGGGGGCGAGGAAGATACGCAGTATTTT
CDR3: CASSLPGTGGEEDTQYF

size: .
D: .
J: TRBJ1-5
V: TRBV6-5
DNA: TGTGCCAGCAGTTACTCGGGGCCAGGGGTAGGCCAGCCCCAGCATTTT
CDR3: CASSYSGPGVGQPQHF

size: .
D: TRBD1
J: TRBJ2-5
V: TRBV5-6
DNA: TGTGCCAGCAGCCTGGGACAGGTCATCCGAGAAGAGACCCAGTACTTC
CDR3: CASSLGQVIREETQYF

size: .
D: .
J: TRBJ1-1
V: TRBV6-5
DNA: TGTGCCAGCATGGCGGTTCGAGGCTCCACTGAAGCTTTCTTT
CDR3: CASMAVRGSTEAFF

size: few
D: TRBD1
J: TRBJ1-4
V: TRBV5-1
DNA: TGCGCCAGCAGCGATACAGGGGCAACTAATGAAAAACTGTTTTTT
CDR3: CASSDTGATNEKLFF

size: .
D: TRBD1
J: TRBJ2-3
V: TRBV25-1
DNA: TGTGCCAGCAGTGAATCCAGGTCAGGGGGAGATACGCAGTATTTT
CDR3: CASSESRSGGDTQYF

size: .
D: .
J: TRBJ2-3
V: TRBV30
DNA: TGTGCCCTGGGACTTAGCACAGATACGCAGTATTTT
CDR3: CALGLSTDTQYF

size: .
D: .
J: TRBJ2-7
V: TRBV6-6
DNA: TGTGCCAGCAGTTACACGGCCAGAAAAGAGCAGTACTTC
CDR3: CASSYTARKEQYF

size: few
D: .
J: TRBJ1-2
V: TRBV9
DNA: TGTGCCAGCAGCGCGCCCCCATCGGACGTCTATGGCTACACCTTC
CDR3: CASSAPPSDVYGYTF

size: .
D: .
J: TRBJ1-1
V: TRBV7-2
DNA: TGTGCCAGCAGCGTCGTGGGTGGGATAAACACTGAAGCTTTCTTT
CDR3: CASSVVGGINTEAFF

size: .
D: .
J: TRBJ1-1
V: TRBV29-1
DNA: TGCAGCGGGTTCACATCGAACACTGAAGCTTTCTTT
CDR3: CSGFTSNTEAFF

size: .
D: .
J: TRBJ2-7
V: TRBV6-6
DNA: TGTGCCAGCAATCCCCCGAGTTCCTACGAGCAGTACTTC
CDR3: CASNPPSSYEQYF

size: .
D: TRBD1
J: TRBJ2-7
V: TRBV9
DNA: TGTGCCAGCAGCGTAGCAGGGGGGACAGGGACCTACGAGCAGTACTTC
CDR3: CASSVAGGTGTYEQYF

size: .
D: TRBD1
J: TRBJ1-2
V: TRBV5-6
DNA: TGTGCCAGCAGCTTTCAACAGGGGACCAACTATGGCTACACCTTC
CDR3: CASSFQQGTNYGYTF

size: few
D: .
J: TRBJ1-2
V: TRBV5-1
DNA: TGCGCCAGCAGCCTCTCTCATCAAGGTCGTGGCTACACCTTC
CDR3: CASSLSHQGRGYTF

size: .
D: .
J: TRBJ1-6
V: TRBV4-1
DNA: TGCGCCAGCAGCCCGGGTTACGGGATGAATTCACCCCTCCACTTT
CDR3: CASSPGYGMNSPLHF

size: once
D: .
J: TRBJ2-5
V: TRBV6-6
DNA: TGTGCCAGCAGTTACTCGTACAGCCAGGAGACCCAGTACTTC
CDR3: CASSYSYSQETQYF

size: .
D: .
J: TRBJ1-5
V: TRBV30
DNA: TGTGCCTGGAGTGTGAATAGCAATCAGCCCCAGCATTTT
CDR3: CAWSVNSNQPQHF

size: once
D: TRBD1
J: TRBJ1-5
V: TRBV6-5
DNA: TGTGCCAGCAGTTCCATGGGACAGGGCTTTCAGCCCCAGCATTTT
CDR3: CASSSMGQGFQPQHF

size: once
D: .
J: TRBJ2-7
V: TRBV7-9
DNA: TGTGCCAGCAGCCGGGCCGCCTACGAGCAGTACTTC
CDR3: CASSRAAYEQYF

size: .
D: .
J: TRBJ2-1
V: TRBV5-1
DNA: TGCGCCAGCAGCTTTGATTACAATGAGCAGTTCTTC
CDR3: CASSFDYNEQFF

size: once
D: .
J: TRBJ2-5
V: TRBV29-1
DNA: TGCAGCGTTTCTAGCGAGACGAGGGAGACCCAGTACTTC
CDR3: CSVSSETRETQYF

size: .
D: .
J: TRBJ2-7
V: TRBV6-5
DNA: TGTGCCAGCAGCTTCCAGGGACCGATCTCCTACGAGCAGTACTTC
CDR3: CASSFQGPISYEQYF

size: .
D: TRBD1
J: TRBJ1-2
V: TRBV28
DNA: TGTGCCAGCAGGCGGACAGGCGCGCACTATGGCTACACCTTC
CDR3: CASRRTGAHYGYTF

size: .
D: .
J: TRBJ2-5
V: TRBV9
DNA: TGTGCCAGCAGCCCAGGGGGGGAGACCCAGTACTTC
CDR3: CASSPGGETQYF

size: .
D: TRBD1
J: TRBJ1-6
V: TRBV7-9
DNA: TGTGCCAGCAGCACCGGACAGGGTGGGACACCCCTCCACTTT
CDR3: CASSTGQGGTPLHF

size: .
D: .
J: TRBJ2-7
V: TRBV11-1
DNA: TGTGCCAGCAGCTTAGGAGGCCACCCCTACGAGCAGTACTTC
CDR3: CASSLGGHPYEQYF

size: .
D: .
J: TRBJ1-1
V: TRBV29-1
DNA: TGCAGCGCCGGGCACAGGACTGAAGCTTTCTTT
CDR3: CSAGHRTEAFF

size: .
D: .
J: TRBJ1-5
V: TRBV6-1
DNA: TGTGCCAGCAGTGAGCGGGCCACAGGGTTTCAGCCCCAGCATTTT
CDR3: CASSERATGFQPQHF

size: .
D: .
J: TRBJ1-2
V: TRBV30
DNA: TGTGCCTGGAGTGAAAGCTGGGGAAGCTATGGCTACACCTTC
CDR3: CAWSESWGSYGYTF

size: few
D: .
J: TRBJ1-1
V: TRBV9
DNA: TGTGCCAGCAGCGCAGACCAGGAGAACACTGAAGCTTTCTTT
CDR3: CASSADQENTEAFF

size: medium-sized
D: .
J: TRBJ2-7
V: TRBV9
DNA: TGTGCCAGCAGCGAAATGGGGGAGTACGAGCAGTACTTC
CDR3: CASSEMGEYEQYF

size: .
D: .
J: TRBJ1-1
V: TRBV2
DNA: TGTGCCAGCAGTGGTGTGAACACTGAAGCTTTCTTT
CDR3: CASSGVNTEAFF

size: .
D: TRBD1
J: TRBJ2-5
V: TRBV29-1
DNA: TGCAGCGTTGAGGGGACAGTGGATAGGGACCAGTACTTC
CDR3: CSVEGTVDRDQYF

size: .
D: .
J: TRBJ1-5
V: TRBV6-1
DNA: TGTGCCAGCAGTGAATTGGCCGGGACACTTAATCAGCCCCAGCATTTT
CDR3: CASSELAGTLNQPQHF

size: .
D: .
J: TRBJ2-2
V: TRBV29-1
DNA: TGCAGCGCCGGGGGTCGGGGCACCGGGGAGCTGTTTTTT
CDR3: CSAGGRGTGELFF

size: .
D: TRBD1
J: TRBJ1-6
V: TRBV11-2
DNA: TGTGCCAGCAGCTTAGGTACAGGGGGCATCTCACCCCTCCACTTT
CDR3: CASSLGTGGISPLHF

size: .
D: TRBD1
J: TRBJ2-1
V: TRBV5-1
DNA: TGCGCCAGCAGCCCCGGGACAGGGGCTGTCAATGAGCAGTTCTTC
CDR3: CASSPGTGAVNEQFF

size: .
D: .
J: TRBJ1-5
V: TRBV6-5
DNA: TGTGCCAGCACGCTAGCGAGGGGTGATCAGCCCCAGCATTTT
CDR3: CASTLARGDQPQHF

size: .
D: TRBD1
J: TRBJ1-2
V: TRBV19
DNA: TGTGCCAGTACCCCATCGACAGGGGTGGCCTATGGCTACACCTTC
CDR3: CASTPSTGVAYGYTF

size: .
D: .
J: TRBJ2-5
V: TRBV15
DNA: TGTGCCACCAGCAGAGATCAGACAGAAGAGACCCAGTACTTC
CDR3: CATSRDQTEETQYF

size: .
D: .
J: TRBJ1-5
V: TRBV30
DNA: TGTGCCTGGAGTGTGGCAGGGTATCAGCCCCAGCATTTT
CDR3: CAWSVAGYQPQHF

size: .
D: TRBD1
J: TRBJ1-2
V: TRBV7-3
DNA: TGTGCCAGCAGCCCGGGACAGGGGGCAGTTGAGGGCTACACCTTC
CDR3: CASSPGQGAVEGYTF

size: .
D: TRBD2
J: TRBJ2-7
V: TRBV27
DNA: TGTGCCAGCATCCCTGTGACTAGCGGGAGAGGTGAGCAGTACTTC
CDR3: CASIPVTSGRGEQYF

size: .
D: TRBD1
J: TRBJ2-1
V: TRBV2
DNA: TGTGCCAGCAGGACCCCCGGACAGGGACGGGAGCAGTTCTTC
CDR3: CASRTPGQGREQFF